Sequencing of this T cell receptor beta chain was carried out in a study of blood T cell repertoires in COVID-19 (dated by TCRdb to the early 2020s). In the study overall: Samples from collaborators originated in the United States, Italy and Spain and spanned both the acute and convalescent phases of COVID-19. The material from the prospective study consisted of cDNA or gDNA derived from T cells, B-cell-depleted T cells, or PBMCs. The dataset comprised deeply sampled blood TCRbeta repertoires from subjects exposed to, actively infected with, or recovered from COVID-19. A freely available public database, intended as a resource for researchers studying the immune response to SARS-CoV-2, is where the repertoires were released. The samples were drawn from two sources: the first 160 participants of the ongoing ImmuneRACE study, and 1,200 or so subjects contributed by 6 global collaborators. Nearly every sample came with metadata listing a de-identified subject ID, COVID-19 status, age in years and sex. Where HLA class I and class II types were available, the types were taken from metadata supplied by the sample provider, not from assay-based typing.

This clone was detected once. Its cognate antigen has yet to be identified. Per-base qualities were not stored, and no clone one base away is much larger. TCRbeta CDR3 regions were amplified from genomic DNA using the immunoSEQ Assay, a bias-controlled multiplex PCR. In the source study's methods: The number of nucleated cells in each sample was estimated from the amplification of reference gene primers within the assay. To quantify the absolute abundance of each unique TCRbeta CDR3 rearrangement, sequence reads were collapsed and filtered. For each sample, productive Simpson clonality was calculated by taking the square root of Simpson's diversity index across productive rearrangements. TCRdb took over this immuneACCESS table, retaining in-frame rearrangements with V and J assigned. Such tables are incomplete; in checked studies, under half of the missing clones stem from an unresolved V gene, and the remainder is unexplained. V, J and clone size were drawn from that table, and D and trimming were deduced from the DNA. The sample profile shows some 95,000 clones; roughly 75% of them were found once. The ten largest make up approximately 9% of the sample.

Samples from volunteer blood donors who had recovered from COVID-19 were contributed by a second Seattle source. The collaborating institutions used their own protocols to collect whole blood in K2EDTA tubes. For TCRbeta analysis, collaborators shipped samples as frozen whole blood, isolated PBMCs, or DNA extracted from either of those sample types. The investigation overall reported the following: The quantity of clinical and demographic metadata differed by source and by participant and was supplied without curation.

The TCR originated in a man aged 45-65 years who had recovered from COVID-19. Sequenced input: peripheral blood.

The CDR3 protein: CASSESQGISGNTIYF. The bases are TGTGCCAGCAGTGAATCACAGGGCATCTCTGGAAACACCATATATTTT. The chain links TRBV25-1 with TRBJ1-3; TRBD1 is a weak D gene call, 6 bases matching. V drops 1 base and J drops 0 bases, leaving 10 bases in between. The germline V gene provides CDR1 MGHDK and CDR2 SYGVNS. The CDR3 sequence holds 16 residues, the cysteine and phenylalanine included. The only DNA kept is the CDR3, 48 bases in frame from the first base.